This T cell receptor beta chain was identified in a study of cytomegalovirus exposure and HLA in healthy donors. CDR3 length: 12 amino acids. Germline values: CDR1 MGHDK, CDR2 SYGVNS. The V gene lost 6 bases and the J gene lost 4 bases, with 10 bases spanning the gap. The PCR used 60 Vbeta and 13 Jbeta primers. The repertoire was sequenced with immunoSEQ multiplex PCR; TCRdb's copy has only in-frame clones and lacks some. The repertoire includes 150,000 to 200,000 clones, about 71% of them detected once, and about 2.9% sits in the top ten. The rearrangement links TRBV25-1 to TRBJ2-7, with no clear D. Input material: PBMCs. The sequence was collected from a woman in her thirties or forties in good health and CMV-seropositive. CDR3 DNA: TGTGCCAGCAGCGCCGACTTATACGAGCAGTACTTC. This sequence encodes CASSADLYEQYF.